The entry below describes one T cell receptor (beta chain). Its target is not known. The sample comes from a study of vaccination and CD4 T cells after COVID-19. Study at large: Taking of post-vaccine samples occurred a median approximately 67 days after dose two (range 14 to 241).

Cultured CD4+ T cell DNA underwent sequencing with the Oncomine TCR Beta short-read assay. From the PCR reads, TCRdb called clonotypes with MiXCR, one entry per CDR3 protein. The sample yields more than 15,000 distinct CDR3 sequences, around three fifths seen once. V was cut by 3 bases and J by 4 bases, with 8 bases left in between. There are 13 residues in the CDR3. Per germline, CDR1 SGHRS and CDR2 YFSETQ. As to treatment: approximately nine-day PBMC culture with coronavirus spike peptide pools or control peptides (ViraFEST assay). The chain uses TRBV5-1 and TRBJ2-1; D gene uncertain. Sequenced input: CD4+ T cells from blood, cultured in vitro. This TCR was recovered from a human donor who had recovered from COVID-19. The CDR3 sequence is CASSSGRYNEQFF. The CDR3 DNA reads TGCGCCAGCAGCTCCGGGCGGTACAATGAGCAGTTCTTC.